This T cell receptor beta chain was sequenced for a study of blood T cell repertoires in COVID-19. Study background: The United States, Italy and Spain supplied acute and convalescent COVID-19 samples. PBMCs, B-cell-depleted T cells, or T cells provided the cDNA or gDNA that made up the material.

Per the original data handling: Reference gene primers were amplified, and this amplification served to estimate nucleated cell counts. Sequenced by immunoSEQ multiplex PCR; TCRdb stores in-frame clones only, minus some. Clone size and the V and J calls come from that table; the DNA yielded D and trimming. The table lists over 100,000 clones, 80% to 95% of them singletons. J was trimmed by 4 bases and V by 3 bases; bases with no gene match: 2. This CDR3 contains 15 residues. Germline CDR1 and CDR2: SGHVS and FQNEAQ. The specimen was peripheral blood. The receptor was derived from a man aged 18-30 years with acute or convalescent COVID-19. V gene TRBV7-8 combines with J gene TRBJ1-5, with TRBD1 matching 11 bases. This CDR3 is CASSLGTGGNQPQHF. CDR3 nucleotide sequence: TGTGCCAGCAGCTTGGGGACAGGGGGGAATCAGCCCCAGCATTTT.